This entry lists 15 T cell receptor beta chains sequenced from one sample in a study of T cell responses to AZD1222 COVID-19 vaccine. Only in-frame clones appear in the TCRdb table, and some are missing; sequencing was by immunoSEQ multiplex PCR. Found here are 95,000 to 150,000 clones, around 84% of them singletons; the top ten hold about 28%. This specimen consisted of peripheral blood, obtained 28 days after the second AZD1222 dose. These receptors all stem from an adult who received the AZD1222 COVID-19 vaccine.

V gene TRBV7-2 combines with J gene TRBJ2-3, with TRBD2 matching over 7 bases. Unmatched junction bases numbered 17, after V lost 2 bases and J lost 6 bases. The V gene's germline CDR1 is SGHTA and CDR2 FQGNSA. CDR3 length equals 18 residues. The CDR3 DNA follows: TGTGCCAGCAGCTTACGGGCCCTCCCAGCGGGGTCTGCCGATACGCAGTATTTT. The encoded protein is CASSLRALPAGSADTQYF.

The V gene is TRBV10-3, the J gene TRBJ1-1, with 7 bases that match TRBD1. CDR1 is ENHRY and CDR2 is SYGVKD in the germline V gene. The trim removed 5 bases at V and 2 bases at J, leaving 8 bases unmatched. The CDR3 consists of 15 residues. The CDR3 loop reads CAISSDRPVNTEAFF. For the CDR3, the DNA is TGTGCCATCAGTTCGGACAGGCCCGTTAACACTGAAGCTTTCTTT.

This chain links TRBV28 with TRBJ1-2; D call uncertain. Trimming removed 6 bases at V and 1 base at J, with 9 bases between. The CDR3 runs to 13 residues. Per the germline V gene, CDR1 is MDHEN and CDR2 is SYDVKM. CDR3 sequence (DNA): TGTGCCAGCAGCCCCGGGATTAACTATGGCTACACCTTC. Its translation is CASSPGINYGYTF.

A single count supports this clone. V gene TRBV25-1 combines with J gene TRBJ2-3; D is unclear. The CDR3 loop spans 12 amino acids. Germline V CDR1 and CDR2: MGHDK, SYGVNS. V was clipped by 5 bases and J by 3 bases, with 6 bases between them. CDR3 nucleotides: TGTGCCAGCAGTTTGGGTACAGATACGCAGTATTTT. Its translation is CASSLGTDTQYF.

This chain uses TRBV7-2 with TRBJ1-3, with a weak D call TRBD1 (5 bases). The CDR3 runs 15 residues. CDR1 is SGHTA and CDR2 is FQGNSA in the germline V gene. The V gene lost 5 bases and the J gene lost 2 bases, with 13 bases spanning the gap. CDR3 protein: CASSPPGTAGNTIYF. In DNA, the CDR3 is TGTGCCAGCAGCCCTCCCGGGACTGCTGGAAACACCATATATTTT.

This rearrangement joins TRBV7-2 to TRBJ2-7; D is unresolved. Between the trimmed V and J ends, which lost 1 base and 2 bases, there was a span of 9 bases. The CDR3 spans 14 residues. Germline lookup yields CDR1 SGHTA and CDR2 FQGNSA. CDR3 in amino acids: CASSLVSAAYEQYF. The CDR3 nucleotides are TGTGCCAGCAGCTTAGTGTCGGCAGCCTACGAGCAGTACTTC.

The chain has TRBV28 and TRBJ2-3; D ambiguous. Germline V lookup: CDR1 MDHEN, CDR2 SYDVKM. V lost 3 bases and J lost 6, with 19 bases in between. The CDR3 spans 16 residues. CDR3 sequence (DNA): TGTGCCAGCAGTTTTCAGGTTCCCAGGCTCGCGGATACGCAGTATTTT. Translation: CASSFQVPRLADTQYF.

The V call is TRBV28, the J call TRBJ1-4; D gene unclear. The V gene lost 2 bases and the J gene lost 1 base, with 8 bases spanning the gap. This CDR3 is 15 amino acids long. Looked up from germline, CDR1 is MDHEN and CDR2 is SYDVKM. Here the CDR3 reads CASSLPGLTNEKLFF. The DNA for the CDR3 is TGTGCCAGCAGTTTACCAGGCTTAACTAATGAAAAACTGTTTTTT.

The chain is built from TRBV28 and TRBJ1-4; D unresolved. The CDR3 extends over 14 amino acids. Germline V gives CDR1 MDHEN, CDR2 SYDVKM. V lost 3 bases and J 8 bases, leaving 13 bases between the germline ends. The CDR3: CASSFGGLREKLFF. The CDR3, as DNA: TGTGCCAGCAGTTTTGGAGGGTTAAGGGAAAAACTGTTTTTT.

This clone was counted only a few times. The chain combines TRBV7-6 with TRBJ2-1; 7 nucleotides agree with TRBD2. The CDR3 spans 16 residues. Germline V gene data show CDR1 as SGHVS and CDR2 as FNYEAQ. The ends lost 3 bases at V and 3 bases at J; junction bases unmatched: 8. CDR3: CASSFESGAIYNEQFF. CDR3 DNA: TGTGCCAGCAGCTTTGAGAGCGGGGCGATCTACAATGAGCAGTTCTTC.

The V gene is TRBV30, the J gene TRBJ2-5; TRBD1 aligns across 9 bases. V trimming: 4 bases; J trimming: 2 bases; junction bases outside the gene matches: 14. The CDR3 length is 17 residues. Germline CDR1 and CDR2: GTSNPN and SVGIG (reference sequence). The CDR3 DNA reads TGTGCCTGGACTCGCGGGACAGGGAAGATCTCACAAGAGACCCAGTACTTC. It codes for CAWTRGTGKISQETQYF.

This clone was counted a few times. The genes are TRBV14 and TRBJ2-1; D is unclear. The CDR3 runs 18 residues. V lost 4 bases to trimming and J lost 0 bases, with 19 bases between them. In germline, CDR1 is SGHDN, CDR2 FVKESK. CDR3 loop: CASSLFLRPLSSYNEQFF. The DNA for the CDR3 is TGTGCCAGCAGCCTATTCCTCAGACCGTTGAGCTCCTACAATGAGCAGTTCTTC. The full variable domain, in which reference TRBV14 and TRBJ2-1 provide the parts outside the CDR3, is EAGVTQFPSHSVIEKGQTVTLRCDPISGHDNLYWYRRVMGKEIKFLLHFVKESKQDESGMPNNRFLAERTGGTYSTLKVQPAELEDSGVYFCASSLFLRPLSSYNEQFFGPGTRLTVL.

This clone has just one count. This chain joins TRBV5-1 and TRBJ2-1; D is possibly TRBD1 (6 bases). CDR1 and CDR2 from the germline V gene are SGHRS and YFSETQ. Trimming took 3 bases from V and 10 from J, leaving 14 bases between them. This CDR3 has 13 residues. The CDR3 DNA is TGCGCCAGCAGCTGGGACATGTTAGGCGAGCAGTTCTTC. Protein: CASSWDMLGEQFF.

J is TRBJ2-7 and V is TRBV19; 10 bases fit TRBD1. The CDR3 is 15 residues long. Germline V lookup: CDR1 LNHDA, CDR2 SQIVND (reference sequence). Germline trimming cut 1 base from V and 2 bases from J; bases unmatched to any gene: 2. The DNA for the CDR3 is TGTGCCAGTAGTATAGTTGGGACAGGGGCCTACGAGCAGTACTTC. This translates into CASSIVGTGAYEQYF.

The chain joins TRBV6-1 to TRBJ1-2; 10 positions match TRBD1. The CDR3 length is 15 residues. The germline V gene encodes CDR1 MNHNS and CDR2 SASEGT. Trimming at V came to 0 bases and at J to 7 bases, leaving 5 bases not matched to a gene. CDR3 DNA sequence: TGTGCCAGCAGTGAAGCAGGGACAGGGGTGGGTGGCTACACCTTC. As protein: CASSEAGTGVGGYTF.